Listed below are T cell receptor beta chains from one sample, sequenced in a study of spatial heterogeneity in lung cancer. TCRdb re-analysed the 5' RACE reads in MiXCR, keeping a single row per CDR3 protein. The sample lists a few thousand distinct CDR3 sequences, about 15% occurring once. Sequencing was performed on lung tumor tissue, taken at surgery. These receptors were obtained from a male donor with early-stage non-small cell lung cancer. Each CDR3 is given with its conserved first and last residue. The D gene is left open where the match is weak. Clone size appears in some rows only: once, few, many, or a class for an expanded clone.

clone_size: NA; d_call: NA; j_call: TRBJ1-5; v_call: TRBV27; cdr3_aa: CASSLIRIGQPQHF; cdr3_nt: TGTGCCAGCAGTTTAATTAGGATTGGGCAGCCCCAGCATTTT
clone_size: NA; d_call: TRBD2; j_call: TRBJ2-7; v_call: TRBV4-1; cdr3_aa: CASSPGISGGAYEQYF; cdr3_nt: TGCGCCAGCAGCCCCGGGATTAGCGGGGGGGCTTACGAGCAGTACTTC
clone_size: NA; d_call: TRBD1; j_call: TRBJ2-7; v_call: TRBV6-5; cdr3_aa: CASVVSGTGTYEQYF; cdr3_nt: TGTGCCAGCGTAGTTTCCGGGACAGGGACCTACGAGCAGTACTTC
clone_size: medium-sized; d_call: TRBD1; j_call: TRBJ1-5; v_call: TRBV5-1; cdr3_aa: CASSWDSNNQPQHF; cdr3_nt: TGCGCCAGCAGCTGGGACAGCAACAATCAGCCCCAGCATTTT
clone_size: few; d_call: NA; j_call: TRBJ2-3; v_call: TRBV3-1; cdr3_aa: CASSHHQLATLTDTQYF; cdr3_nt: TGTGCCAGCAGCCACCACCAACTAGCCACCCTTACAGATACGCAGTATTTT
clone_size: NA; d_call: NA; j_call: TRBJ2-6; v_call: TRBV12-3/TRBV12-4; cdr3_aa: CASSRRVIGSLSPGANVLTF; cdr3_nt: TGTGCCAGCAGCAGAAGGGTTATCGGGTCCCTATCTCCTGGGGCCAACGTCCTGACTTTC
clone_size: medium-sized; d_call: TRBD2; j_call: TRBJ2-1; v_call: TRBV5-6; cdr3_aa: CASSPPGGYSYNEQFF; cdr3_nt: TGTGCCAGCAGCCCCCCCGGGGGGTATTCCTACAATGAGCAGTTCTTC
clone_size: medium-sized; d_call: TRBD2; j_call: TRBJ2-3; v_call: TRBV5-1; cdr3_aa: CASSLRLAASTDTQYF; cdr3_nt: TGCGCCAGCAGCTTACGACTAGCGGCTAGCACAGATACGCAGTATTTT
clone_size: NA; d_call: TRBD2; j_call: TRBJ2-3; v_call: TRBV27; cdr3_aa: CASSWSGGSTDTQYF; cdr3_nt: TGTGCCAGCAGCTGGAGCGGGGGGAGCACAGATACGCAGTATTTT
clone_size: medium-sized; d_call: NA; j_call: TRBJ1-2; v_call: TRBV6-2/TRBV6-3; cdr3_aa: CASNQGLSYGYTF; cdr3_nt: TGTGCCAGCAATCAGGGTTTATCTTATGGCTACACCTTC
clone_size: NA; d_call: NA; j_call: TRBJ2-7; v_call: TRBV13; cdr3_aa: CASSLGAFGEQYF; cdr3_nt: TGTGCCAGCAGCTTAGGGGCATTCGGCGAGCAGTACTTC
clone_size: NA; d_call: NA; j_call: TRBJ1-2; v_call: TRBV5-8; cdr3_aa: CASSRRLTTTANYGYTF; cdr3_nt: TGTGCCAGCAGCCGACGCTTGACCACGACGGCTAACTATGGCTACACCTTC
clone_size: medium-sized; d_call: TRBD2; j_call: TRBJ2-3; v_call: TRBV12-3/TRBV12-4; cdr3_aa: CASSLVAGGSDTQYF; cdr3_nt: TGTGCCAGCAGTTTAGTGGCGGGGGGGTCAGATACGCAGTATTTT
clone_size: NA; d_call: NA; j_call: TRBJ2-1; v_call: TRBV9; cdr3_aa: CASSEITGGEQFF; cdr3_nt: TGTGCCAGCAGCGAGATTACCGGAGGTGAGCAGTTCTTC
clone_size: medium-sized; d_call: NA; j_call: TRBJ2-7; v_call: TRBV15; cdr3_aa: CATSRTARTYEQYF; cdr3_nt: TGTGCCACCAGCAGAACAGCGCGTACCTACGAGCAGTACTTC
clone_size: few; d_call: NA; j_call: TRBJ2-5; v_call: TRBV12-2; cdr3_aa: CASRPGRTGDFGKTQYF; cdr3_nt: TGTGCAAGTCGCCCCGGACGAACAGGGGATTTTGGAAAGACCCAGTACTTC